The clone carrying this T cell receptor (beta chain) has only one observation. Its antigen remains unidentified. The sample comes from a study of shared clonotypes between healthy human individuals. Broader study findings: Genetic and exposure-history diversity was limited by the few donors.

Sequencing used immunoSEQ multiplex PCR; TCRdb keeps in-frame clones, though not all of them. Of about 2.1 million clones in the sample, around 93% were seen once. As defined, naive CD8 cells were CD45RO-negative and positively selected for CCR7, with terminally differentiated effector memory CD45RA+ cells excluded. The sequenced sample consisted of naive CD8+ T cells from PBMCs. This clonotype originated in a man in his late teens or twenties in good health. Some clones in this sample may be carry-over from other donors' samples.

The CDR3 is CSVAGRAEYEQFF. The CDR3 DNA is TGCAGCGTTGCGGGGAGGGCCGAATATGAGCAGTTCTTC. The chain links TRBV29-1 to TRBJ2-1; 7 bases align to TRBD2. V trimming: 4 bases; J trimming: 8 bases; junction bases outside the gene matches: 8. There are 13 residues in the CDR3. Germline V lookup: CDR1 SQVTM, CDR2 ANQGSEA.